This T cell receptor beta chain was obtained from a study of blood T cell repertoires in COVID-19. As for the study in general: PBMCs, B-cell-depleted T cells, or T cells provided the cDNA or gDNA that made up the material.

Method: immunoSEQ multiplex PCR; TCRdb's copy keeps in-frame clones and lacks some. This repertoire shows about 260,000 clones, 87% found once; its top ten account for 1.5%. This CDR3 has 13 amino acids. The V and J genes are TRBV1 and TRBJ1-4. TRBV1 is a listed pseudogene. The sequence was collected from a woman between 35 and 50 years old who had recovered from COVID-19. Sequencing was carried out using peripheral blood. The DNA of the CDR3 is TGCACCAGCAGCCAAGTCGGGGGTGAAAAACTGTTTTTT. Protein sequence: CTSSQVGGEKLFF.